The T cell receptor beta chain under discussion was sequenced for a study of OX40 agonist ivuxolimab in advanced cancers. Study summary: Intravenous ivuxolimab was administered to patients every 2 weeks at 0.01 to 10 mg/kg. Of the patients, three showed partial responses, one with hepatocellular carcinoma and two with cutaneous melanoma.

Regarding the study as a whole: Mean expanded clone counts were higher in CD8+ than CD4+ T cells.

V was pared by 0 bases and J by 5 bases, with 5 bases of the junction left unmatched. CDR3 length: 15 amino acids. Germline CDR1 KGHSH, CDR2 LQKENI. Using immunoSEQ multiplex PCR, the repertoire was profiled, and TCRdb retains in-frame clones only, with some absent. This sample carries around 30,000 clones, 92% of them seen once, and the ten largest clones take around 4.2%. A remark on this clone: Its antigen is currently unknown.

V gene TRBV18 combines with J gene TRBJ1-2; 8 nucleotides align to TRBD1. This TCR derives from an adult with an advanced solid tumor such as melanoma, head and neck, liver or kidney cancer. Sequencing was performed on CD4+ or CD8+ T cells sorted from blood, taken in a trial of the OX40 agonist ivuxolimab. The CDR3 here is CASSPPDRVYYGYTF. The DNA for the CDR3 is TGTGCCAGCTCACCACCGGACAGGGTATATTATGGCTACACCTTC.